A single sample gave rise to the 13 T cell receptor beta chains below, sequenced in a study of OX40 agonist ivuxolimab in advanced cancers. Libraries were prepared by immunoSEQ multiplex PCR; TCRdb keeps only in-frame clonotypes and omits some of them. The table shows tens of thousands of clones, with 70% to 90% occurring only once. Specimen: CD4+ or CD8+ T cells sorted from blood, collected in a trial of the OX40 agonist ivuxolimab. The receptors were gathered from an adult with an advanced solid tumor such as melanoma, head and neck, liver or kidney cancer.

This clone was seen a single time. The CDR3 DNA sequence: TGTGCCAGTAGCGTTCAGGGGCGGGACACTGAAGCTTTCTTT. Its translation is CASSVQGRDTEAFF. This chain uses TRBV2 with TRBJ1-1; D may be TRBD1 (6 bases). Germline values: CDR1 SNHLY, CDR2 FYNNEI. Trimming left V 9 bases short and J 3 bases short, with 17 bases between. The length of the CDR3 is 14 residues.

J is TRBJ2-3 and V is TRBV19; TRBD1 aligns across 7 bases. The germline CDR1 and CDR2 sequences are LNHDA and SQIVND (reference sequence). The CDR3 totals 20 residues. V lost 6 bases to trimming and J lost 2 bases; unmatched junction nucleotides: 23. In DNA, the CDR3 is TGTGCCAGTAGCCATCCGATTCCTTCCCCGGGACAGACTCCCACAGATACGCAGTATTTT. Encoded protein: CASSHPIPSPGQTPTDTQYF.

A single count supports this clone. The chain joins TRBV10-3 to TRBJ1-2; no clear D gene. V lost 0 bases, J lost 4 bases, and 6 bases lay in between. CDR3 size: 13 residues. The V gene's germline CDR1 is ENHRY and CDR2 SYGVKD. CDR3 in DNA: TGTGCCATCAGTGAGTCCAGGACCTATGGCTACACCTTC. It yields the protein CAISESRTYGYTF.

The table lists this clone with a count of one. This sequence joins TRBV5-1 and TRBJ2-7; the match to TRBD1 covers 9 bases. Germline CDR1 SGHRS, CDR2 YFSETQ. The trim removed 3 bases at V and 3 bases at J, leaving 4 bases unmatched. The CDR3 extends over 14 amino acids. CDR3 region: CASSYGTGHYEQYF. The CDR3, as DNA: TGCGCCAGCAGCTATGGGACAGGGCACTACGAGCAGTACTTC.

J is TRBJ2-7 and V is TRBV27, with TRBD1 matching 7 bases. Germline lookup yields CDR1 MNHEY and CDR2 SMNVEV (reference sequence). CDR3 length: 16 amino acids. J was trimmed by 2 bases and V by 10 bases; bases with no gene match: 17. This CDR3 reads CATSGTGDFSAYEQYF. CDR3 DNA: TGTGCCACTTCAGGTACAGGGGATTTCTCGGCCTACGAGCAGTACTTC.

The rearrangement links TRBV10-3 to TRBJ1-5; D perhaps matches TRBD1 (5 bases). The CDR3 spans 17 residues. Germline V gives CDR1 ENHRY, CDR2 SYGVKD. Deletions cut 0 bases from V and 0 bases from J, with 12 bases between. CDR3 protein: CAISESAGQFSNQPQHF. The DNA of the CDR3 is TGTGCCATCAGTGAGTCGGCAGGACAATTTAGCAATCAGCCCCAGCATTTT.

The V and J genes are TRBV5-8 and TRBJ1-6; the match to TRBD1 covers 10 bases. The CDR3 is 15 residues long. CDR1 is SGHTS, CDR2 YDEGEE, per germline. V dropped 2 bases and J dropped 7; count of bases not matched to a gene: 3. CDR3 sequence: CASSFGTGANSPLHF. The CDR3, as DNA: TGTGCCAGCAGCTTCGGGACAGGGGCGAATTCACCCCTCCACTTT. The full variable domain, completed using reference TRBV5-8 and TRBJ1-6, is EAGVTQSPTHLIKTRGQQATLRCSPISGHTSVYWYQQALGLGLQFLLWYDEGEERNRGNFPPRFSGRQFPNYSSELNVNALELEDSALYLCASSFGTGANSPLHFGNGTRLTVT.

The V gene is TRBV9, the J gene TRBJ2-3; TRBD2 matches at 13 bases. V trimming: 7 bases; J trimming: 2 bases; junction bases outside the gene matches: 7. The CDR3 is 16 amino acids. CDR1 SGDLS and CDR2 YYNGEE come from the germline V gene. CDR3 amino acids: CASGRLAGGNTDTQYF. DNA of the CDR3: TGTGCCAGCGGAAGACTAGCGGGGGGTAACACAGATACGCAGTATTTT.

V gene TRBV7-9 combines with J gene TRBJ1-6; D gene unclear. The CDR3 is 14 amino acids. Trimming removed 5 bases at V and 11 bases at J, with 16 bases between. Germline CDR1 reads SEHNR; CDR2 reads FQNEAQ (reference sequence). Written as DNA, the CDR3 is TGTGCCAGCAGCGTCGCGGCCGAGGAGACACCCCTCCACTTT. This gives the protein CASSVAAEETPLHF.

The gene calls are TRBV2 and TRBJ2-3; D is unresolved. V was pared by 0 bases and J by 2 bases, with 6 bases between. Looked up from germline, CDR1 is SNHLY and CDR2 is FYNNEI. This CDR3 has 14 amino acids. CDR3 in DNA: TGTGCCAGCAGTGAAGCGCTGCCCACAGATACGCAGTATTTT. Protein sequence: CASSEALPTDTQYF.

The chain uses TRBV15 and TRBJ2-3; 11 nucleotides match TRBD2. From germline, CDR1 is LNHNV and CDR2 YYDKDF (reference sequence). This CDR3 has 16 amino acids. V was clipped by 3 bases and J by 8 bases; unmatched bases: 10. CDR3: CATSSGPGLAAVTQYF. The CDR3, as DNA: TGTGCCACCAGCAGTGGACCGGGACTAGCGGCGGTTACGCAGTATTTT.

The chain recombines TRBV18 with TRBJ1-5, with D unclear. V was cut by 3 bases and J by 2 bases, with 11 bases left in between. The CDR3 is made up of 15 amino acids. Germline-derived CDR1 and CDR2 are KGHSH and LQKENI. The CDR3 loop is CASSPEGIGNQPQHF. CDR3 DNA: TGTGCCAGCTCACCGGAGGGTATAGGCAATCAGCCCCAGCATTTT.

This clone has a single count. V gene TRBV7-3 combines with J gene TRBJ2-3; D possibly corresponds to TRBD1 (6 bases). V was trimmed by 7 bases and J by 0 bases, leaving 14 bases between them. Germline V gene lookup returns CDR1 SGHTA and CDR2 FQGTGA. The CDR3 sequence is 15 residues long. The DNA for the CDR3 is TGTGCCAGCACCCCAGGGGTTGTTAGCACAGATACGCAGTATTTT. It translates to CASTPGVVSTDTQYF.